The clone carrying this T cell receptor beta chain was picked up many times. The antigen is not known. Amplification of TCR beta CDR3 regions was performed using RNA transcripts as template. During a first-round RT-PCR of the TCR CDR3, the HTBI primer set was used. In TCRdb, the multiplex PCR reads were re-called with MiXCR into one record per CDR3 protein. The table includes about 500,000 distinct CDR3 sequences, 13% to 15% detected once. This specimen comes from a study of T cells in Graves' hyperthyroidism and ophthalmopathy. Across the whole study: Blood was drawn when the patient was first diagnosed and still untreated. Study observations and caveats: Most thyroid clonotypes expanded above 0.001 appeared in blood too.

The study enrolled patients aged 18 to 65 with newly diagnosed hyperthyroidism of under 2 months' duration. CDR1 and CDR2 from the germline V gene are SGHAT and FQDESV (reference sequence). Trimming took 5 bases from V and 1 from J, leaving 15 bases between them. The CDR3 has 15 amino acids. The TCR was taken from a woman aged 18-35 years with Graves' hyperthyroidism. The specimen was blood. The chain is built from TRBV11-1 and TRBJ2-7; D might be TRBD1 (6 bases). CDR3 residues: CASSPPGRGSYEQYF. CDR3 in DNA: TGTGCCAGCAGCCCTCCGGGCAGGGGATCCTACGAGCAGTACTTC.